The 8 T cell receptor beta chains below come from one sample, sequenced in a study of OX40 agonist ivuxolimab in advanced cancers. Sequencing used immunoSEQ multiplex PCR; TCRdb keeps in-frame clones, though not all of them. The repertoire holds under 85,000 clones, with approximately 95% as singletons. The sequencing here drew on CD4+ or CD8+ T cells sorted from blood, taken in a trial of the OX40 agonist ivuxolimab. Source of these receptors: an adult with an advanced solid tumor such as melanoma, head and neck, liver or kidney cancer.

CDR3 loop: CASSFPRIEDTQYF. The CDR3 coding sequence is TGTGCCAGCAGCTTCCCAAGAATTGAAGATACGCAGTATTTT. The rearrangement joins TRBV7-9 to TRBJ2-3; D not resolved. CDR3 length equals 14 residues. CDR1 and CDR2 from the germline V gene are SEHNR and FQNEAQ (reference sequence). V gave up 3 bases and J gave up 5 bases, with 12 bases separating them.

This clone was picked up a small number of times. The V call is TRBV10-3, the J call TRBJ1-1; D is ambiguous. V lost 6 bases, J lost 0 bases, and 8 bases lay in between. The CDR3 contains 13 residues. Germline values: CDR1 ENHRY, CDR2 SYGVKD. The CDR3 nucleotides are TGTGCCATCAGCGGAGAAATGAACACTGAAGCTTTCTTT. Its translation: CAISGEMNTEAFF.

V usage is TRBV21-1 and J usage is TRBJ2-3; the listed D gene, TRBD2, was not tested against the DNA. TRBV21-1 is tagged as a pseudogene. This CDR3 contains 15 residues. CDR3 loop: CARRSEREPTDTQYF. CDR3 DNA: TGTGCCAGACGTTCGGAGCGGGAGCCCACAGATACGCAGTATTTT.

V is TRBV5-1 and J is TRBJ2-5; 10 bases map to TRBD2. TRBJ2-7 explains the end of the DNA better; the J call may be wrong. The CDR3 totals 14 residues. CDR1 is SGHRS, CDR2 YFSETQ, per germline. The chain's CDR3 is CASSPASGSYEQYF. As DNA, the CDR3 is TGCGCCAGCAGCCCGGCTAGCGGGAGCTACGAGCAGTACTTC.

The genes are TRBV29-1 and TRBJ1-2; TRBD1 agrees at 7 bases. Trimming cost V 5 bases and J 4 bases; bases outside gene matches: 4. The CDR3 is made up of 12 amino acids. CDR1 is SQVTM, CDR2 ANQGSEA, per germline. The CDR3 here is CSVRWTGYGYTF. The CDR3 DNA is TGCAGCGTTCGATGGACAGGCTATGGCTACACCTTC.

Only a few counts were recorded for this clone. Here the CDR3 reads CASSAGLVQNEQFF. The CDR3 nucleotides are TGCGCCAGCAGCGCCGGACTAGTACAAAATGAGCAGTTCTTC. The V call is TRBV4-3, the J call TRBJ2-1; 7 nucleotides match TRBD2. The ends lost 5 bases at V and 7 bases at J; junction bases unmatched: 8. CDR3 length: 14 amino acids. Per the germline V gene, CDR1 is LGHNA and CDR2 is YSLEER.

The V and J genes are TRBV7-9 and TRBJ1-2, with unresolved D. V dropped 8 bases and J dropped 8 bases, with 15 bases sitting between them. CDR1 SEHNR and CDR2 FQNEAQ come from the germline V gene (reference sequence). There are 12 residues in the CDR3. In DNA, the CDR3 is TGTGCCAGCGCCCTCGGAATTTGGGGCTACACCTTC. It is translated as CASALGIWGYTF. The variable domain in full, completed from reference TRBV7-9 and TRBJ1-2, reads DTGVSQNPRHKITKRGQNVTFRCDPISEHNRLYWYRQTLGQGPEFLTYFQNEAQLEKSRLLSDRFSAERPKGSFSTLEIQRTEQGDSAMYLCASALGIWGYTFGSGTRLTVV.

V gene TRBV6-5 combines with J gene TRBJ2-7, with D maybe TRBD2 (5 bases). CDR3 length equals 13 residues. Germline V gives CDR1 MNHEY, CDR2 SVGAGI. V lost 7 bases and J 3 bases, leaving 13 bases between the germline ends. The CDR3 region is CASMWLGSYEQYF. CDR3 in DNA: TGTGCCAGCATGTGGCTGGGGAGCTACGAGCAGTACTTC.